The 8 T cell receptor beta chains reported below all come from one sample, sequenced in a study of response to subunit inactivated influenza vaccine. TCRdb fed the RT-PCR reads into MiXCR, producing one record per CDR3 protein. The sample yields 650,000 to 850,000 distinct CDR3 sequences, approximately 15% seen once. The source was PBMCs from blood, collected around 15 days before vaccination. The receptors were gathered from a man aged 50-60 years who received an inactivated influenza vaccine.

This sequence joins TRBV4-1 and TRBJ1-2, with a tentative D call TRBD1 (6 bases). CDR1 MGHRA and CDR2 YSYEKL come from the germline V gene. V lost 0 bases to trimming and J lost 7 bases, with 15 bases between them. The length of the CDR3 is 15 residues. The CDR3 DNA reads TGCGCCAGCAGCCAAGAGTCCGGACAGCTGGTTGGCTACACCTTC. This gives the protein CASSQESGQLVGYTF.

This clonotype has only a few counts. The chain is built from TRBV6-5 and TRBJ1-3; 8 bases align to TRBD1. Germline assignment: CDR1 MNHEY and CDR2 SVGAGI. Unmatched junction bases numbered 8, after V lost 0 bases and J lost 4 bases. The CDR3 totals 17 residues. CDR3 sequence (DNA): TGTGCCAGCAGTTACTCACCACCGACAGGGGCCGGAAACACCATATATTTT. Translated, it gives CASSYSPPTGAGNTIYF.

The rearrangement joins TRBV27 to TRBJ2-7, with 11 bases aligning to TRBD1. Germline assignment: CDR1 MNHEY and CDR2 SMNVEV (reference sequence). The CDR3 spans 18 residues. The ends lost 2 bases at V and 2 bases at J; junction bases unmatched: 11. The CDR3 is CASSLTGQGAGGTYEQYF. In DNA, the CDR3 is TGTGCCAGCAGTTTAACAGGACAGGGGGCAGGAGGAACCTACGAGCAGTACTTC.

This clonotype has at least ten counts. CDR3 bases: TGCAGCGCCGGTCGCTCTTACTACGAGCAGTACTTC. Encoded protein: CSAGRSYYEQYF. This chain joins TRBV29-1 and TRBJ2-7; D is uncertain. The CDR3 spans 12 residues. Germline V CDR1 and CDR2: SQVTM, ANQGSEA. Trimming shortened V by 7 bases and J by 3 bases, and 13 bases separated the two germline ends.

The chain employs TRBV7-6 and TRBJ2-3, with D possibly matching TRBD1 (6 bases). Germline V lookup: CDR1 SGHVS, CDR2 FNYEAQ. This CDR3 has 14 amino acids. The V end lost 5 bases, the J end lost 3 bases, and 12 bases lay between the germline ends. In nucleotides, the CDR3 is TGTGCCAGCAGCCAATACAGGGAGACAGATACGCAGTATTTT. Protein product: CASSQYRETDTQYF.

In its sample, this clonotype was seen many times. This chain uses TRBV12-3 or TRBV12-4 with TRBJ2-7; D unresolved. V lost 6 bases and J 0 bases, leaving 3 bases between the germline ends. The CDR3 is made up of 11 amino acids. CDR3 in DNA: TGTGCCAGCAGCCCCTCCTACGAGCAGTACTTC. Amino acid sequence: CASSPSYEQYF.

This clonotype has a handful of counts. The chain links TRBV6-2 or TRBV6-3 to TRBJ2-7, with 9 bases lining up with TRBD1. After removal of 0 bases from V and 1 base from J, the junction contained 4 bases not matched to a gene. The CDR3 runs 16 residues. Germline V gives CDR1 MNHEY, CDR2 SVGEGT. Here the CDR3 DNA reads TGTGCCAGCAGTTACTCAGTGGACAGGGGTTCCTACGAGCAGTACTTC. As protein: CASSYSVDRGSYEQYF.

This clonotype appeared many times. The V call is TRBV5-1, the J call TRBJ2-7; 7 nucleotides line up with TRBD1. This CDR3 is built from 14 residues. V trimming: 2 bases; J trimming: 2 bases; junction bases outside the gene matches: 4. Germline V gene lookup returns CDR1 SGHRS and CDR2 YFSETQ. The CDR3 protein is CASSFWDSPYEQYF. The CDR3 bases are TGCGCCAGCAGCTTCTGGGACAGCCCCTACGAGCAGTACTTC.